The rows below give T cell receptor beta chains drawn from one sample of a study of cytomegalovirus exposure and HLA in healthy donors. Produced via immunoSEQ multiplex PCR; TCRdb's table is partial and in-frame only. The sample contains 180,000 or so clones, approximately 83% of which appear only once. Sequenced material: PBMCs. All receptors come from a boy aged 2 to 9 in good health and CMV-seronegative. Both conserved end residues are part of each CDR3. D genes are given only for firm matches. Rows give clone size only sometimes, using once, few, many, or a class for an expanded clone.

d_gene,v_gene,j_gene,abundance,CDR3aa,CDR3nt
TRBD1,TRBV25-1,TRBJ2-3,NA,CASSERQGETDTQYF,TGTGCCAGCAGTGAAAGACAGGGGGAAACAGATACGCAGTATTTT
NA,TRBV7-3,TRBJ1-5,few,CASSSDSNQPQHF,TGTGCCAGCAGCTCCGACTCTAATCAGCCCCAGCATTTT
NA,TRBV15,TRBJ1-1,NA,CATSSRMGRPLNTEAFF,TGTGCCACCAGCTCTCGGATGGGGCGACCACTGAACACTGAAGCTTTCTTT
NA,TRBV7-3,TRBJ2-1,NA,CASSLTAFPSHNEQFF,TGTGCCAGCAGCTTAACAGCATTCCCCTCACACAATGAGCAGTTCTTC
NA,TRBV9,TRBJ1-1,NA,CASSRGGALNTEAFF,TGTGCCAGCAGTCGGGGAGGGGCGCTGAACACTGAAGCTTTCTTT
TRBD1,TRBV10-1,TRBJ2-7,NA,CARGADRASYEQYF,TGCGCCAGAGGAGCCGACAGGGCCTCTTACGAGCAGTACTTC
NA,TRBV15,TRBJ2-5,NA,CATSSFLETQYF,TGTGCCACCAGCAGCTTCTTAGAGACCCAGTACTTC
NA,TRBV19,TRBJ2-2,NA,CASTSTGGGELFF,TGTGCCAGTACCAGCACCGGGGGCGGGGAGCTGTTTTTT
TRBD2,TRBV13,TRBJ2-3,NA,CASSSRLAGDTDTQYF,TGTGCCAGCAGCTCGCGACTAGCGGGGGACACAGATACGCAGTATTTT
TRBD1,TRBV7-9,TRBJ1-4,NA,CASSLLGQASEKLFF,TGTGCCAGCAGCTTACTCGGACAGGCGTCTGAAAAACTGTTTTTT
NA,TRBV5-6,TRBJ1-4,NA,CASSLGPGTNEKLFF,TGTGCCAGCAGCTTGGGGCCAGGAACCAATGAAAAACTGTTTTTT
NA,TRBV7-3,TRBJ2-5,once,CASSLTGRQGATQYF,TGTGCCAGCAGCTTGACCGGACGGCAAGGGGCGACCCAGTACTTC
TRBD1,TRBV19,TRBJ1-5,NA,CATTDRVAQPQHF,TGTGCCACTACGGACAGGGTCGCTCAGCCCCAGCATTTT
NA,TRBV7-8,TRBJ2-3,NA,CASSPTNIESSTDTQYF,TGTGCCAGCAGCCCTACTAATATAGAGTCTAGCACAGATACGCAGTATTTT
NA,TRBV2,TRBJ2-4,NA,CASSPGTRDIQYF,TGTGCCAGCAGTCCCGGGACTCGCGACATTCAGTACTTC
NA,TRBV7-9,TRBJ2-4,few,CASSLETVRGGIQYF,TGTGCCAGCAGCTTAGAGACAGTACGAGGCGGCATTCAGTACTTC
TRBD1,TRBV6-5,TRBJ1-2,NA,CASRRTGEGYGYTF,TGTGCCAGCAGACGGACAGGGGAGGGCTATGGCTACACCTTC
TRBD1,TRBV7-2,TRBJ2-2,NA,CASSYRGIDTGELFF,TGTGCCAGCAGTTACAGGGGGATCGACACCGGGGAGCTGTTTTTT
NA,TRBV18,TRBJ2-5,once,CASSRQAQETQYF,TGTGCCAGCTCACGACAGGCTCAAGAGACCCAGTACTTC
NA,TRBV7-9,TRBJ2-7,NA,CASSPRGRYEQYF,TGTGCCAGCAGCCCCCGTGGGAGATACGAGCAGTACTTC
TRBD1,TRBV19,TRBJ1-1,NA,CASTDRGGVLNSEAFF,TGTGCCAGTACCGACAGGGGGGGGGTTCTAAACTCTGAAGCTTTCTTT
NA,TRBV4-2,TRBJ2-1,NA,CASSQVGEGGEQFF,TGTGCCAGCAGCCAAGTCGGCGAAGGGGGTGAGCAGTTCTTC
TRBD1,TRBV5-4,TRBJ2-7,NA,CASSFGTGAGEQYF,TGTGCCAGCAGCTTCGGGACAGGGGCTGGCGAGCAGTACTTC
NA,TRBV6-1,TRBJ1-1,NA,CASSLTGLYTEAFF,TGTGCCAGCAGTCTCACCGGACTCTACACTGAAGCTTTCTTT
NA,TRBV7-2,TRBJ2-7,once,CASSSEAGTYEQYF,TGTGCCAGCAGCTCAGAGGCGGGAACCTACGAGCAGTACTTC